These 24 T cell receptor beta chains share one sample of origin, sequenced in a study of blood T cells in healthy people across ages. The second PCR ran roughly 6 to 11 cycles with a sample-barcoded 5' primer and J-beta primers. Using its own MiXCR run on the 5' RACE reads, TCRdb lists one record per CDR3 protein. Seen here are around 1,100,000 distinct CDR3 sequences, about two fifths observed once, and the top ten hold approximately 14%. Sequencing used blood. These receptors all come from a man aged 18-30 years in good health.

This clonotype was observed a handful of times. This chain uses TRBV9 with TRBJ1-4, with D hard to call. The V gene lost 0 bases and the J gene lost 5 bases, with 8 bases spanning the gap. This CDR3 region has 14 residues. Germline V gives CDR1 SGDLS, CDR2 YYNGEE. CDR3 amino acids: CASSVGPENEKLFF. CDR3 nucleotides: TGTGCCAGCAGCGTAGGACCCGAAAATGAAAAACTGTTTTTT.

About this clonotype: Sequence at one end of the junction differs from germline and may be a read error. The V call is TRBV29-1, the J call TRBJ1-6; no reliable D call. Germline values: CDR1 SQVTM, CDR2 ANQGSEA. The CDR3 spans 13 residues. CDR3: CSVIMAVGSPPHF. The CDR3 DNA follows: TGCAGCGTTATTATGGCAGTCGGTTCACCCCCCCACTTT.

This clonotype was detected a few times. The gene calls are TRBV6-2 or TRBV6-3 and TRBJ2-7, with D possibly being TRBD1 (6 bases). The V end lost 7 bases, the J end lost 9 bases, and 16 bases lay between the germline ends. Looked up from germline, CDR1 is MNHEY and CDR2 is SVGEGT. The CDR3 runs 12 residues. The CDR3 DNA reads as TGTGCCAGCAACGGGCAGGGGATTGTGCAGTACTTC. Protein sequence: CASNGQGIVQYF.

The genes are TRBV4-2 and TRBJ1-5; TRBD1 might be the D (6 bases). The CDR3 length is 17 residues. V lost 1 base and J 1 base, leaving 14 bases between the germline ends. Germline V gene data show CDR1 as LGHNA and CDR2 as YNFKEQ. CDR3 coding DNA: TGTGCCAGCAGCCAAGTGACAGGCGGAAGGAGCAATCAGCCCCAGCATTTT. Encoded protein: CASSQVTGGRSNQPQHF.

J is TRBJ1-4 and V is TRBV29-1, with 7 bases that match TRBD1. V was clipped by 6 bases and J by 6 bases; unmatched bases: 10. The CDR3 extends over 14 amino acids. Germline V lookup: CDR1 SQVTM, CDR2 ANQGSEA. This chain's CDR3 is CSVRLTGSDEKLFF. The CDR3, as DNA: TGCAGCGTCAGACTGACAGGGTCGGATGAAAAACTGTTTTTT.

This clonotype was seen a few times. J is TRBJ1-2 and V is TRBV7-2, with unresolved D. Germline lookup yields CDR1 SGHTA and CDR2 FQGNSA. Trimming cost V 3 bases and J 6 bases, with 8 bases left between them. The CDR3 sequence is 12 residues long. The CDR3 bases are TGTGCCAGCAGCTTTACAGTGGATGGCTACACCTTC. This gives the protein CASSFTVDGYTF.

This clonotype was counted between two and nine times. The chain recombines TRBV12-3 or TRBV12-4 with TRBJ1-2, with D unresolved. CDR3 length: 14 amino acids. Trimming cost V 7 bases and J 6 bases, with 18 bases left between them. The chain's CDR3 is CASTTPPGIHGYTF. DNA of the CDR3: TGTGCCAGCACCACCCCCCCGGGGATTCATGGCTACACCTTC.

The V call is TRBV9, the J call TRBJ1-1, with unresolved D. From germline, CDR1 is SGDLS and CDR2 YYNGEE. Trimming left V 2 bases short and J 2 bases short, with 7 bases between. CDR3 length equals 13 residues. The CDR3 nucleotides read TGTGCCAGCAGCGTCAATCTTAACACTGAAGCTTTCTTT. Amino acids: CASSVNLNTEAFF.

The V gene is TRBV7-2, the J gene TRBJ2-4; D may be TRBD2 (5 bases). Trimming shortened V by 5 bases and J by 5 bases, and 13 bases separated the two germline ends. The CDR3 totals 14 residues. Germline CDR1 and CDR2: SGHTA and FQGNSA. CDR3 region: CASSPQEGENIQYF. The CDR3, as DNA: TGTGCCAGCAGCCCCCAAGAGGGTGAAAACATTCAGTACTTC.

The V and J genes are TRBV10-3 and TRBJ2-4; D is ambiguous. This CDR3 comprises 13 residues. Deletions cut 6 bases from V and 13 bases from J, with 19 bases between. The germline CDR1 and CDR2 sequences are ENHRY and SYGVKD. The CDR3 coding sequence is TGTGCCATCAGGGCGTTACGGGTCAATGAGCAGTACTTC. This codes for CAIRALRVNEQYF.

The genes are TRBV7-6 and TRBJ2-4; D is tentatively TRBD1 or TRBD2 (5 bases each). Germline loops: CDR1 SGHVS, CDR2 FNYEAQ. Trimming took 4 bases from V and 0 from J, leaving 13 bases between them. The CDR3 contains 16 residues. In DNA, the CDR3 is TGTGCCAGCAGCTCGGGACGGCTACTAGCCAAAAACATTCAGTACTTC. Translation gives CASSSGRLLAKNIQYF. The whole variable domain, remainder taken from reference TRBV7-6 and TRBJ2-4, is GAGVSQSPRYKVTKRGQDVALRCDPISGHVSLYWYRQALGQGPEFLTYFNYEAQQDKSGLPNDRFSAERPEGSISTLTIQRTEQRDSAMYRCASSSGRLLAKNIQYFGAGTRLSVL.

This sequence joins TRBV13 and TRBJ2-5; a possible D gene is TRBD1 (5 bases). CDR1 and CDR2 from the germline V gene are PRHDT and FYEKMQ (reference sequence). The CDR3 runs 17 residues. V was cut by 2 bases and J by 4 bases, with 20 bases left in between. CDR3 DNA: TGTGCCAGCAGCTTACGTGGGGCTCCGGGTTTAGGAGAGACCCAGTACTTC. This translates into CASSLRGAPGLGETQYF.

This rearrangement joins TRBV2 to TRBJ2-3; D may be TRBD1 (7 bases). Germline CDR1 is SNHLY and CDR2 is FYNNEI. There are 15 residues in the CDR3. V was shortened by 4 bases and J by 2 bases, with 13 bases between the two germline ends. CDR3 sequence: CASSGGRGDTDTQYF. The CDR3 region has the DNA TGTGCCAGCAGTGGGGGCAGGGGGGACACAGATACGCAGTATTTT. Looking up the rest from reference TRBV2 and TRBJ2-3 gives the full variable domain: EPEVTQTPSHQVTQMGQEVILRCVPISNHLYFYWYRQILGQKVEFLVSFYNNEISEKSEIFDDQFSVERPDGSNFTLKIRSTKLEDSAMYFCASSGGRGDTDTQYFGPGTRLTVL.

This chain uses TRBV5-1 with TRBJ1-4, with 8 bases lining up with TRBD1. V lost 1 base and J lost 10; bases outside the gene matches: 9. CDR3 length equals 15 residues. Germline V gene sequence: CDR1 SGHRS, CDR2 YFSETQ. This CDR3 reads CASSLRNTGGGKLFF. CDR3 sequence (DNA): TGCGCCAGCAGCTTGAGGAACACAGGGGGAGGAAAACTGTTTTTT. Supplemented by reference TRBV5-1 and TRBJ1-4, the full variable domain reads KAGVTQTPRYLIKTRGQQVTLSCSPISGHRSVSWYQQTPGQGLQFLFEYFSETQRNKGNFPGRFSGRQFSNSRSEMNVSTLELGDSALYLCASSLRNTGGGKLFFGSGTQLSVL.

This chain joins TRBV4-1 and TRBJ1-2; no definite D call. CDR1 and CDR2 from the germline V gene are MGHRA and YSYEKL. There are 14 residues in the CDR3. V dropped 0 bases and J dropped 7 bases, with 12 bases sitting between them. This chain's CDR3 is CASSQDRTKSGYTF. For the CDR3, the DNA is TGCGCCAGCAGCCAAGATCGCACAAAGAGTGGCTACACCTTC.

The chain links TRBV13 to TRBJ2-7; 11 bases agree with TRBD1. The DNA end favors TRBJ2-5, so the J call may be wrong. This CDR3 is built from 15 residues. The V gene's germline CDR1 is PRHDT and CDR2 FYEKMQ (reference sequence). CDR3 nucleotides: TGTGCCAGCAGCTACGGACAGGGGGCATTAGAGACCCAGTACTTC. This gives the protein CASSYGQGALETQYF.

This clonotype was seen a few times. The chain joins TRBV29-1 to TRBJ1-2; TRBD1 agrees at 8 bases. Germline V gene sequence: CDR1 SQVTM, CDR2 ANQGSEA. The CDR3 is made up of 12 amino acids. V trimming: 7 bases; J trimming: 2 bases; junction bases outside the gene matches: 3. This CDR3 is CSAWDRNYGYTF. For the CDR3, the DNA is TGCAGCGCTTGGGACAGGAACTATGGCTACACCTTC. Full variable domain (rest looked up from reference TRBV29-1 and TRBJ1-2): SAVISQKPSRDICQRGTSLTIQCQVDSQVTMMFWYRQQPGQSLTLIATANQGSEATYESGFVIDKFPISRPNLTFSTLTVSNMSPEDSSIYLCSAWDRNYGYTFGSGTRLTVV.

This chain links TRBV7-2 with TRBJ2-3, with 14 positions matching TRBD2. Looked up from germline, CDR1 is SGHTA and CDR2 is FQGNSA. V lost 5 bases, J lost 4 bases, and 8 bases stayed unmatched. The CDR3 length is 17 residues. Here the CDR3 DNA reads TGTGCCAGCAGCCCCCAGACTAGCGGGGGGGCCGCAGATACGCAGTATTTT. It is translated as CASSPQTSGGAADTQYF.

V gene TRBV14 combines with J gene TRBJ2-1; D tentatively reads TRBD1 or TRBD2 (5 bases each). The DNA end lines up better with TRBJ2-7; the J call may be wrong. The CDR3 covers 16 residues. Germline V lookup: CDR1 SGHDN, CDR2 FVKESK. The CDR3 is CASSQGTDSSYNEQYF. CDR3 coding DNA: TGTGCCAGCAGCCAGGGGACCGACAGCTCCTACAATGAGCAGTACTTC.

The CDR3 loop is CASSQEGLVGTDTQYF. The CDR3 bases are TGTGCCAGCAGCCAAGAGGGTCTAGTGGGCACAGATACGCAGTATTTT. The chain has TRBV4-2 and TRBJ2-3; no firm D call. V lost 0 bases and J 1 base, leaving 11 bases between the germline ends. Germline V gene lookup returns CDR1 LGHNA and CDR2 YNFKEQ. This CDR3 is built from 16 residues.

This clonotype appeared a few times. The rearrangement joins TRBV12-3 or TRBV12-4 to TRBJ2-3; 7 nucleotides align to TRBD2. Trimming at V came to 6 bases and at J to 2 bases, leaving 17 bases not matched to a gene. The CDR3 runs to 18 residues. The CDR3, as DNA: TGTGCCAGCAGCCATTCCACTGGACTAGTGGGGTCCACAGATACGCAGTATTTT. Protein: CASSHSTGLVGSTDTQYF.

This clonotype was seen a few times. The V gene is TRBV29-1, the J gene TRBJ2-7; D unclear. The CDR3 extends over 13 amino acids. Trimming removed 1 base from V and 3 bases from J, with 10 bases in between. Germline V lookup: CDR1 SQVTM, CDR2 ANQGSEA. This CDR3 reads CSVEGLGHYEQYF. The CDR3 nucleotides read TGCAGCGTTGAAGGTCTAGGGCACTACGAGCAGTACTTC.

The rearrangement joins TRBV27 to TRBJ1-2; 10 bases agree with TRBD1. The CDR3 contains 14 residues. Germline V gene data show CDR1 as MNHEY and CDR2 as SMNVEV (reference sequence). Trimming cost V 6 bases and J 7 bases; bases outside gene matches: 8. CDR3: CASSPSGQGFGYTF. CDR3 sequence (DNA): TGTGCCAGCAGCCCCTCGGGACAGGGGTTTGGCTACACCTTC.

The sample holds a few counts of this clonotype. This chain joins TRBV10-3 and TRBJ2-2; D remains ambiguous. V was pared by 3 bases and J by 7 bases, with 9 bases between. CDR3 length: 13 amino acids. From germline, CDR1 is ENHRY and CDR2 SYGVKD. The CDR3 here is CAISDRMGGELFF. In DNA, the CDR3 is TGTGCCATCAGTGATCGTATGGGCGGGGAGCTGTTTTTT.